Included here is one T cell receptor beta chain sequence, with context. This clonotype has only one observation. Its antigen has not been determined. A much larger clone lies one base from this, so it may be a read error. CDR1 and CDR2 were assigned from the germline V gene (reference sequence) as DFQATT and SNEGSKA. The CDR3 sequence holds 13 residues, the cysteine and phenylalanine included. The sequence is cut down to CDR3 DNA, 39 bases in frame from base 1. Ophthalmopathy patients had moderately to severely active disease, Clinical Activity Score of at least 3, NOSPECS grade of at least 4, and duration under 3 months. Patients with uncontrolled infections, other autoimmune diseases, pregnancy or lactation were excluded. Diagnoses were established on the basis of clinical symptoms, serum thyroxine and TRAb, thyroid ultrasound, and orbital computed tomography. PBMCs were isolated from 8 to 10 ml of fresh peripheral blood by Ficoll-Paque density gradient centrifugation. Total RNA was extracted with Trizol reagent, and quality was checked on an Agilent 2100 Bioanalyzer.

The data were obtained in a study of T cells in Graves' hyperthyroidism and ophthalmopathy (dated by TCRdb to between 2019 and 2020). In the study overall: Peripheral blood samples were taken at the time of initial diagnosis, prior to any treatment. An independent validation cohort of fewer than 20 hyperthyroidism patients and about 15 patients who later progressed to ophthalmopathy tested prospective prediction of ophthalmopathy. Following sampling, methimazole starting at 30 mg daily was given to hyperthyroidism patients, and high-dose intravenous methylprednisolone was given to ophthalmopathy patients. The paper reports TCR Vbeta CDR3 sequencing of some 140 peripheral blood samples: approximately 41 ophthalmopathy, around 80 hyperthyroidism and 17 progressor patients. To identify TCR V-J signatures that set the groups apart, the researchers used a discovery cohort of 100 patients, made up of about 44 with Graves' ophthalmopathy and about 55 with stable Graves' hyperthyroidism. The approximately 100 discovery patients were randomly divided into training and test sets at a 7:3 ratio. In addition, the study compared T-cell repertoires in thyroid tissue and in blood from several Graves' hyperthyroidism patients. Summary of the overall study and its limitations: A model built on a 13 V-J signature distinguished ophthalmopathy from stable hyperthyroidism, reaching 85% to 90% sensitivity and around 81% specificity in cross-validation and 80%/75% in testing. In validation, the model predicted progression to ophthalmopathy a median of 6.5 months before onset, with roughly 68% sensitivity and nearly 75% specificity. Sample size was not statistically predetermined, and blinding of investigators to group allocation was not performed. Most expanded thyroid clonotypes (frequency above 0.001) were also found in blood, which suggests that blood repertoires may mirror thyroid immune responses.

Amplification of TCR beta CDR3 regions was carried out from RNA transcripts. A first-round RT-PCR of the TCR CDR3 used the HTBI primer set with the Qiagen OneStep RT-PCR kit. Libraries were constructed in a second round of multiplex PCR, after which size selection and purification were performed. Libraries were sequenced paired-end with 100 bp reads on an Illumina HiSeq2000. Per the authors' processing: Raw data were processed with SOAPnuke, discarding reads with adapters, uncalled bases, mean Phred below 15, or no exact constant-primer or identifier match. High-quality paired reads were merged with COPE v1.2.5, and unique nucleotide sequences were defined as clonotypes. MiTCR v1.1 was used to align the clonotypes against IMGT TRBV, TRBD and TRBJ reference segments. Analysis was restricted to V-J combinations with a frequency above 0.0001, which covered roughly 99% of repertoires. A TCS score was defined as the ratio of F50 (clonal expansion) to E x V (chaos), with BLOSUM62-based TCRdist applied between CDR3 peptides within each V-J. Welch's t-statistics and random forest reduced 450 to 600 V-J features to 10 to 15, which were used in a naive Bayes classifier (R e1071). TCRdb redid the processing of the public reads, applying fastp at Q25 and MiXCR, and retained in-frame beta chains. Here each entry gathers all rows of one CDR3 protein and keeps the most common genes and DNA. The V and J calls follow TCRdb's processing rather than the paper's. A total of approximately 490,000 distinct CDR3 sequences appear in this sample, approximately 23% of them only once. About half of the sample is in the top ten clones.

Sequencing used blood. The clonotype originates from a woman in her seventies with Graves' ophthalmopathy. The chain couples TRBV20-1 to TRBJ2-7; the D region is possibly TRBD1 or TRBD2, each matching across 5 bases. The nucleotide sequence is given as TGCAGTGCTAGAGGGTTGGGGGTTAACGAGCAGTGCTTC. Its protein is CSARGLGVNEQCF.